The 23 T cell receptor beta chains presented below share a single source sample, sequenced in a study of shared clonotypes between healthy human individuals. Clones were sequenced by immunoSEQ multiplex PCR, and TCRdb holds only the in-frame ones, with some missing. The table shows over 2 million clones, with roughly 94% occurring only once. Sequencing input: naive CD4+ T cells sorted from blood. The subset is: CD45RA+ positively selected. The source of these receptors is a man aged 18 to 30 in good health.

The chain is built from TRBV7-3 and TRBJ2-3; D gene uncertain. V was pared by 1 base and J by 0 bases, with 11 bases between. Germline V lookup: CDR1 SGHTA, CDR2 FQGTGA. This CDR3 contains 16 residues. This CDR3 is CASSLNPHRSTDTQYF. CDR3 nucleotide sequence: TGTGCCAGCAGCTTAAACCCCCACCGCAGCACAGATACGCAGTATTTT.

This clone was seen just once. The genes are TRBV7-9 and TRBJ2-5; TRBD1 matches 8 bases. Germline CDR1 reads SEHNR; CDR2 reads FQNEAQ (reference sequence). The CDR3 loop spans 16 amino acids. V lost 0 bases and J lost 6; bases outside the gene matches: 9. CDR3 amino acids: CASSLAVAGGAQTQYF. The CDR3 nucleotides are TGTGCCAGCAGCTTAGCGGTGGCAGGGGGCGCGCAGACCCAGTACTTC.

The genes are TRBV9 and TRBJ2-1; tentatively, D is TRBD1 (5 bases). Germline loops: CDR1 SGDLS, CDR2 YYNGEE. V lost 0 bases and J lost 8, with 9 bases in between. CDR3 length: 13 residues. Here the CDR3 reads CASSVAQVDEQFF. The CDR3, as DNA: TGTGCCAGCAGCGTAGCACAGGTCGATGAGCAGTTCTTC.

J is TRBJ1-5 and V is TRBV2; D is uncertain. Germline V lookup: CDR1 SNHLY, CDR2 FYNNEI. The CDR3 runs to 11 residues. Trimming removed 3 bases at V and 12 bases at J, with 9 bases between. The CDR3 nucleotides are TGTGCCAGCAGTGAGGAGCTCGTCCAGCATTTT. Protein product: CASSEELVQHF.

There are a few counts of this clone. This CDR3 is also generated by other DNA sequences in the sample. Here the CDR3 DNA reads TGTGCCAGCAGTTTTTCCTACGAGCAGTACTTC. Protein product: CASSFSYEQYF. This chain joins TRBV27 and TRBJ2-7; D remains unclear. CDR1 and CDR2 from the germline V gene are MNHEY and SMNVEV (reference sequence). Trimming took off 3 bases at V and 1 base at J, with 1 base between the two ends. The CDR3 spans 11 residues.

The chain carries TRBV29-1 and TRBJ1-2; D ambiguous. Germline CDR1 SQVTM, CDR2 ANQGSEA. V gave up 4 bases and J gave up 1 base, with 7 bases separating them. The CDR3 covers 12 residues. In nucleotides, the CDR3 is TGCAGCGTTGGAGACCTTAACTATGGCTACACCTTC. It codes for CSVGDLNYGYTF.

This sequence joins TRBV2 and TRBJ1-2; a possible D gene is TRBD1 (5 bases). Germline V lookup: CDR1 SNHLY, CDR2 FYNNEI. V shed 4 bases and J shed 8 bases, with 14 bases lying between them. This CDR3 comprises 13 residues. The CDR3 DNA sequence: TGTGCCAGCAGTGTGGGGCTGGGGTTCGGCTACACCTTC. This codes for CASSVGLGFGYTF.

As to this clone: An end of the junction does not agree with germline; a read error may underlie this. Other DNA variants within this sample encode the same CDR3. The CDR3 nucleotides are TGCGCCAGCAACCCAGGTAGCTTCTATCAGGGAGCGACCTACAATGAGCAGTTCTTC. Protein: CASNPGSFYQGATYNEQFF. The chain employs TRBV11-2 and TRBJ2-1, with D perhaps TRBD1 or TRBD2 (5 bases each). CDR1 is SGHAT and CDR2 is FQNNGV in the germline V gene. There are 19 residues in the CDR3.

This chain connects TRBV25-1 to TRBJ2-1; 9 nucleotides agree with TRBD1. J gave up 8 bases and V 3 bases, and 8 bases lay outside the gene matches. The CDR3 is 15 residues long. Germline V gene lookup returns CDR1 MGHDK and CDR2 SYGVNS. The DNA of the CDR3 is TGTGCCAGCAGTGAGGGGGACAGGGTTGCGGATGAGCAGTTCTTC. Its protein product is CASSEGDRVADEQFF.

V usage is TRBV5-4 and J usage is TRBJ2-1, with D possibly being TRBD2 (6 bases). The CDR3 loop spans 15 amino acids. The ends were cut back, 2 bases at V and 6 bases at J, with 15 bases in the middle. CDR1 is SGHNT, CDR2 YYREEE, per germline (reference sequence). The CDR3 nucleotides are TGTGCCAGCAGCTTACGGTCTAGCGTCTCCAATGAGCAGTTCTTC. Translating gives CASSLRSSVSNEQFF.

To note about this clone: The sample carries other DNA sequences with the same CDR3. J is TRBJ2-3 and V is TRBV7-9; D ambiguous. Trimming took 5 bases from V and 2 from J, leaving 8 bases between them. The length of the CDR3 is 13 residues. Germline lookup yields CDR1 SEHNR and CDR2 FQNEAQ (reference sequence). CDR3 sequence reads: CASSRGVTDTQYF. The CDR3, as DNA: TGTGCCAGCAGCCGCGGCGTCACAGATACGCAGTATTTT.

The chain carries TRBV5-1 and TRBJ2-1; no clear D. The germline V gene has CDR1 SGHRS and CDR2 YFSETQ. There are 14 residues in the CDR3. The V end lost 6 bases, the J end lost 1 base, and 11 bases lay between the germline ends. CDR3 region: CASTHPLSYNEQFF. The DNA for the CDR3 is TGCGCCAGCACACATCCGCTGTCCTACAATGAGCAGTTCTTC.

As for this clone: The same CDR3 arises from other DNA sequences in this sample as well. The CDR3 region is CASSSRTVNTEAFF. The CDR3 nucleotides read TGTGCCAGCAGCTCCCGGACGGTGAACACTGAAGCTTTCTTT. V usage is TRBV7-9 and J usage is TRBJ1-1; D uncertain. Germline CDR1 SEHNR, CDR2 FQNEAQ (reference sequence). This CDR3 comprises 14 residues. The germline V and J ends were trimmed by 4 bases and 0 bases, with 9 bases remaining between them.

The chain employs TRBV29-1 and TRBJ2-7, with 13 bases aligning to TRBD2. The length of the CDR3 is 14 residues. V lost 3 bases, J lost 5 bases, and 4 bases stayed unmatched. Germline V gives CDR1 SQVTM, CDR2 ANQGSEA. In nucleotides, the CDR3 is TGCAGCGTTGATCGTGGACTAGCGGGAGACGAGCAGTACTTC. The encoded protein is CSVDRGLAGDEQYF.

The rearrangement links TRBV5-6 to TRBJ1-1; no clear D. This CDR3 has 13 residues. Germline loops: CDR1 SGHDT, CDR2 YYEEEE. V lost 4 bases and J 1 base, leaving 8 bases between the germline ends. The CDR3, as DNA: TGTGCCAGCAGCCGAACACGGAACACTGAAGCTTTCTTT. Protein: CASSRTRNTEAFF.

This rearrangement joins TRBV5-1 to TRBJ1-1; D might be TRBD1 (6 bases). CDR3 length: 15 residues. Germline CDR1 reads SGHRS; CDR2 reads YFSETQ. V lost 0 bases, J lost 7 bases, and 16 bases lay in between. The CDR3: CASSLVGGRGDEAFF. CDR3 nucleotides: TGCGCCAGCAGCTTGGTTGGGGGGCGCGGGGATGAAGCTTTCTTT.

The chain couples TRBV10-3 to TRBJ2-5; 7 nucleotides line up with TRBD2. The CDR3 is made up of 13 amino acids. Germline assignment: CDR1 ENHRY and CDR2 SYGVKD. V dropped 6 bases and J dropped 5; count of bases not matched to a gene: 6. The DNA of the CDR3 is TGTGCCATCAGGCTAGCGGTAGGCGAGACCCAGTACTTC. This codes for CAIRLAVGETQYF.

Comment on this clone: Distinct nucleotide sequences in the sample also encode this CDR3. This chain joins TRBV28 and TRBJ1-1; maybe TRBD1 (5 bases). In germline, CDR1 is MDHEN, CDR2 SYDVKM. V was trimmed by 5 bases and J by 0 bases, leaving 7 bases between them. The CDR3 runs to 13 residues. The chain's CDR3 is CASSGTLNTEAFF. CDR3 nucleotide sequence: TGTGCCAGCAGTGGGACTCTGAACACTGAAGCTTTCTTT.

The chain joins TRBV6-1 to TRBJ1-4, with 8 bases matching TRBD1. This CDR3 region has 14 residues. V lost 8 bases to trimming and J lost 8 bases; unmatched junction nucleotides: 10. In germline, CDR1 is MNHNS, CDR2 SASEGT. The CDR3 sequence is CASLTGTGPEKLFF. DNA of the CDR3: TGTGCCAGCCTTACCGGGACAGGACCCGAAAAACTGTTTTTT.

The chain has TRBV6-6 and TRBJ2-6; D call uncertain. In germline, CDR1 is MNHNY, CDR2 SVGAGI (reference sequence). The ends were cut back, 0 bases at V and 4 bases at J, with 4 bases in the middle. The CDR3 is 14 amino acids. The CDR3 DNA sequence: TGTGCCAGCAGTTACTCGACCGGGGCCAACGTCCTGACTTTC. Translated, it gives CASSYSTGANVLTF.

The V gene is TRBV30, the J gene TRBJ2-1; 12 positions match TRBD2. The germline CDR1 and CDR2 sequences are GTSNPN and SVGIG (reference sequence). Unmatched junction bases numbered 15, after V lost 4 bases and J lost 5 bases. This CDR3 is built from 18 residues. The CDR3 DNA reads TGTGCCTGGACTGGAGGGACTAGCGGGCGCCGATATAACAATGAGCAGTTCTTC. Its translation is CAWTGGTSGRRYNNEQFF.

J is TRBJ1-2 and V is TRBV28; 9 bases are a match to TRBD1. The ends lost 8 bases at V and 5 bases at J; junction bases unmatched: 9. There are 14 residues in the CDR3. Per the germline V gene, CDR1 is MDHEN and CDR2 is SYDVKM. The CDR3: CASLSGTGWYGYTF. CDR3 sequence (DNA): TGTGCCAGCCTTTCCGGGACAGGGTGGTATGGCTACACCTTC.

The J gene is TRBJ1-5, the V gene TRBV18, with D possibly matching TRBD1 (6 bases). Germline V gene sequence: CDR1 KGHSH, CDR2 LQKENI. V dropped 1 base and J dropped 6 bases, with 13 bases sitting between them. This CDR3 contains 15 residues. Here the CDR3 DNA reads TGTGCCAGCTCACCACTACAGGGAATTGGTCAGCCCCAGCATTTT. Amino acids: CASSPLQGIGQPQHF.